Below, 7 T cell receptor beta chains from the same sample are listed, as sequenced in a study of cytomegalovirus exposure and HLA in healthy donors. PCR primers comprised 60 Vbeta and 13 Jbeta primers. Generated by immunoSEQ multiplex PCR, the TCRdb table keeps only in-frame clones and is missing some. The top ten clones hold more than 1.5% of a sample with approximately 210,000 clones, approximately 86% of them seen once. The sequenced sample was PBMCs. These receptors all stem from a woman under 30 in good health and CMV-seronegative.

A few counts support this clone. The chain carries TRBV4-1 and TRBJ2-1, with TRBD2 as a possible D gene (6 bases). Germline V gives CDR1 MGHRA, CDR2 YSYEKL. There are 16 residues in the CDR3. Trimming removed 3 bases at V and 8 bases at J, with 20 bases between. Here the CDR3 reads CASSHGDSASLDEQFF. CDR3 bases: TGCGCCAGCAGCCATGGGGACTCCGCTTCTCTGGATGAGCAGTTCTTC.

This clone was picked up one time. As DNA, the CDR3 is TGTGCCAGCAGTGACGGGAATTCACCCCTCCACTTT. Protein sequence: CASSDGNSPLHF. The chain has TRBV28 and TRBJ1-6; no reliable D call. There are 12 residues in the CDR3. Trimming took 5 bases from V and 7 from J, leaving 6 bases between them. In germline, CDR1 is MDHEN, CDR2 SYDVKM.

On this clone: At one of its ends the junction is not consistent with the germline gene, which may arise from a read error. V usage is TRBV7-7 and J usage is TRBJ2-2; D perhaps matches TRBD2 (6 bases). This CDR3 has 15 residues. CDR1 and CDR2 from the germline V gene are SSHAT and FNYEAQ (reference sequence). As DNA, the CDR3 is TGTGCTAGCAGCTTAGCGTGGCGTGGGTCGGGGAGGTTGTTTTTT. Protein sequence: CASSLAWRGSGRLFF. The full variable domain, completed using reference TRBV7-7 and TRBJ2-2, is GAGVSQSPRYKVTKRGQDVTLRCDPISSHATLYWYQQALGQGPEFLTYFNYEAQPDKSGLPSDRFSAERPEGSISTLTIQRTEQRDSAMYRCASSLAWRGSGRLFFGEGSRLTVL.

This clone was counted only a few times. The chain links TRBV10-1 to TRBJ1-4; 9 bases align to TRBD1. The V gene's germline CDR1 is WNHNN and CDR2 SYGVQD (reference sequence). The CDR3 contains 17 residues. The V and J ends lost 6 bases and 3 bases, in that order; junction bases with no gene match: 11. The CDR3 DNA reads as TGCGCCAGCAGGCCGGGACAGGGCGGTCCTTCTAATGAAAAACTGTTTTTT. Encoded protein: CASRPGQGGPSNEKLFF.

The chain couples TRBV9 to TRBJ2-5; D unclear. Germline CDR1 and CDR2: SGDLS and YYNGEE. Deletions cut 4 bases from V and 5 bases from J, with 12 bases between. The CDR3 sequence is 13 residues long. In DNA form, the CDR3 reads TGTGCCAGCAGCACCGAGGTGCAGGAGACCCAGTACTTC. Protein product: CASSTEVQETQYF.

The rearrangement uses TRBV11-2 and TRBJ2-2, with 10 bases identical to TRBD1. The CDR3 extends over 16 amino acids. V lost 6 bases and J lost 1; bases outside the gene matches: 5. Germline assignment: CDR1 SGHAT and CDR2 FQNNGV. In DNA, the CDR3 is TGTGCCAGCAGGATGACAGGGGGCGGGAACACCGGGGAGCTGTTTTTT. Protein sequence: CASRMTGGGNTGELFF.

This clone was recorded only once. The chain carries TRBV21-1 and TRBJ1-4; the D call of TRBD1 is as the table states it, not checked on the DNA. TRBV21-1 is recorded as a pseudogene. This CDR3 region has 17 residues. The CDR3: CASSKEGTARANEKLFF. The CDR3, as DNA: TGTGCCAGCAGCAAAGAGGGGACAGCGAGAGCTAATGAAAAACTGTTTTTT.